Each of the 10 T cell receptor beta chains below was sequenced from the same sample in a study of T cells in Graves' hyperthyroidism and ophthalmopathy. Regions amplified from RNA transcripts were the TCR beta CDR3 regions. HTBI primers drove first-round RT-PCR of the TCR CDR3. One entry per CDR3 protein results from TCRdb running MiXCR on the multiplex PCR reads. In the table there are roughly 200,000 distinct CDR3 sequences, about 15% of which are singletons. The specimen sequenced was blood. The receptors derive from a woman aged 50 to 65 with Graves' hyperthyroidism.

This clonotype was recorded a few times. The V gene is TRBV25-1, the J gene TRBJ1-2; D is uncertain. The CDR3 is 13 residues long. The ends were cut back, 4 bases at V and 5 bases at J, with 11 bases in the middle. Germline CDR1 reads MGHDK; CDR2 reads SYGVNS. The CDR3 reads CASSVHSGYGYTF. CDR3 in DNA: TGTGCCAGCAGTGTGCACAGCGGGTATGGCTACACCTTC.

This clonotype was observed many times. V and J are TRBV12-3 or TRBV12-4 and TRBJ2-3; 7 positions agree with TRBD2. J lost 3 bases, V lost 4 bases, and 4 bases had no gene match. The CDR3 is 14 residues long. As DNA, the CDR3 is TGTGCCAGCAGTTCCGGGGGGAATACAGATACGCAGTATTTT. Translated: CASSSGGNTDTQYF.

There are many counts of this clonotype. This sequence joins TRBV6-1 and TRBJ1-5, with 11 bases matching TRBD1. The junction had 7 bases not matched to a gene; V was cut back by 5 bases and J by 4 bases. Germline CDR1 MNHNS, CDR2 SASEGT. The CDR3 spans 16 residues. This chain's CDR3 is CASSSVGTGGNQPQHF. The CDR3 DNA is TGTGCCAGCAGTTCGGTAGGGACAGGGGGAAATCAGCCCCAGCATTTT.

This clonotype appeared a few times. The chain links TRBV7-7 to TRBJ2-1, with 7 bases that match TRBD1. The CDR3 consists of 13 residues. Germline-derived CDR1 and CDR2 are SSHAT and FNYEAQ (reference sequence). In DNA form, the CDR3 reads TGTGCTAGCCGCGTGGACAGGTACAATGAGCAGTTCTTC. Its protein product is CASRVDRYNEQFF.

This clonotype came up many times. The chain is built from TRBV2 and TRBJ1-2; no clear D gene. Looked up from germline, CDR1 is SNHLY and CDR2 is FYNNEI. V was cut by 4 bases and J by 2 bases, with 11 bases left in between. This CDR3 is built from 14 residues. The CDR3 nucleotides read TGTGCCAGCAGTGGGTACTCAACAAACTATGGCTACACCTTC. Residues: CASSGYSTNYGYTF.

A few counts support this clonotype. This sequence joins TRBV30 and TRBJ1-1; weak D call: TRBD1 (5 bases). CDR1 GTSNPN and CDR2 SVGIG come from the germline V gene (reference sequence). The length of the CDR3 is 12 residues. Trimming cost V 1 base and J 4 bases, with 7 bases left between them. CDR3 sequence: CAWSGGRTEAFF. As DNA, the CDR3 is TGTGCCTGGAGTGGGGGCCGCACTGAAGCTTTCTTT.

At least ten counts were recorded for this clonotype. This sequence joins TRBV7-3 and TRBJ2-3, with 12 bases lining up with TRBD2. This CDR3 has 15 residues. V shed 4 bases and J 3 bases; nucleotides not matched to a gene: 2. Germline CDR1 reads SGHTA; CDR2 reads FQGTGA. CDR3: CASSSGLAGTDTQYF. For the CDR3, the DNA is TGTGCCAGCAGCTCCGGACTAGCGGGGACAGATACGCAGTATTTT.

Many counts were recorded for this clonotype. The V and J genes are TRBV13 and TRBJ1-6, with D possibly matching TRBD1 (6 bases). CDR3 length: 16 amino acids. Germline V gene data show CDR1 as PRHDT and CDR2 as FYEKMQ (reference sequence). V was shortened by 1 base and J by 10 bases, with 17 bases between the two germline ends. In DNA, the CDR3 is TGTGCCAGCAGCTTAGAACCGACAGGTGCCGGGTCACCCCTCCACTTT. It yields the protein CASSLEPTGAGSPLHF.

Comment on this clonotype: This may be a read error, as it is one base from a much larger clone. This chain uses TRBV28 with TRBJ2-7; 8 nucleotides match TRBD1. With 5 bases clipped from V and 8 bases from J, the junction kept 5 bases outside the gene matches. CDR3 length: 12 amino acids. CDR1 and CDR2 from the germline V gene are MDHEN and SYDVKM. The CDR3 here is CASSPRTGQQYF. The CDR3 DNA reads TGTGCCAGCAGTCCCAGGACAGGGCAGCAGTACTTC.

There are many counts of this clonotype. V is TRBV29-1 and J is TRBJ2-1; tentative D call: TRBD2 (5 bases). This CDR3 is 16 amino acids long. Germline assignment: CDR1 SQVTM and CDR2 ANQGSEA. Between the trimmed V and J ends, which lost 2 bases and 0 bases, there was a span of 14 bases. The chain's CDR3 is CSVESRGKSSYNEQFF. The DNA of the CDR3 is TGCAGCGTTGAAAGTAGAGGGAAGAGCTCCTACAATGAGCAGTTCTTC.